The rows below give T cell receptor beta chains drawn from one sample of a study of circulating tumor DNA in untreated peripheral T-cell lymphoma. Some clones are missing from TCRdb's copy, which holds only in-frame ones; the method was immunoSEQ multiplex PCR. The data hold more than 9,000 clones, with around 76% observed a single time. The specimen was tumor tissue. Every receptor here comes from a human donor with peripheral T-cell lymphoma. The CDR3 runs from the conserved cysteine through the conserved F or W. D genes are given only for firm matches. Clone size, where shown, is once, few, many, or a class for clones that have expanded.

D gene: .; J gene: TRBJ1-2; clone size: .; V gene: TRBV6-7; CDR3 protein: CASSYSLGRAHGYTF; CDR3 DNA: TGTGCCAGCAGTTACTCCCTGGGGAGGGCTCATGGCTACACCTTC
D gene: TRBD2; J gene: TRBJ2-1; clone size: .; V gene: TRBV6-8; CDR3 protein: CASSYPVREGPPYNEQFF; CDR3 DNA: TGTGCCAGCAGTTACCCAGTCAGGGAGGGCCCCCCTTACAATGAGCAGTTCTTC
D gene: TRBD2; J gene: TRBJ2-7; clone size: .; V gene: TRBV19; CDR3 protein: CASSPGLIYEQYF; CDR3 DNA: TGTGCCAGTAGTCCGGGACTAATCTACGAGCAGTACTTC
D gene: TRBD1; J gene: TRBJ2-3; clone size: .; V gene: TRBV7-6; CDR3 protein: CARSLTGGTDTQYF; CDR3 DNA: TGTGCCAGAAGCTTGACAGGGGGCACAGATACGCAGTATTTT
D gene: .; J gene: TRBJ1-1; clone size: once; V gene: TRBV18; CDR3 protein: CASSSTGNTEAFF; CDR3 DNA: TGTGCCAGCTCCTCGACAGGGAACACTGAAGCTTTCTTT
D gene: .; J gene: TRBJ1-2; clone size: .; V gene: TRBV14; CDR3 protein: CASSQDRGGSRNYGYTF; CDR3 DNA: TGTGCCAGCAGCCAAGACAGGGGAGGCTCTCGGAACTATGGCTACACCTTC
D gene: .; J gene: TRBJ2-2; clone size: few; V gene: TRBV11-3; CDR3 protein: CASRPPPRGQLTGELFF; CDR3 DNA: TGTGCCAGCAGACCTCCCCCTCGGGGGCAGCTCACCGGGGAGCTGTTTTTT
D gene: .; J gene: TRBJ1-5; clone size: .; V gene: TRBV6-8; CDR3 protein: CASSDRGDLPQHF; CDR3 DNA: TGTGCCAGCAGTGACCGGGGGGATCTGCCCCAGCATTTT
D gene: TRBD1; J gene: TRBJ2-7; clone size: .; V gene: TRBV28; CDR3 protein: CASSLPAGGYEQYF; CDR3 DNA: TGTGCCAGCAGCCTACCGGCAGGGGGCTACGAGCAGTACTTC
D gene: .; J gene: TRBJ2-7; clone size: .; V gene: TRBV28; CDR3 protein: CASSFNPPAKYEQYF; CDR3 DNA: TGTGCCAGCAGTTTTAATCCTCCGGCTAAATACGAACAGTACTTC
D gene: TRBD1; J gene: TRBJ1-6; clone size: .; V gene: TRBV6-7; CDR3 protein: CASSDRDNSPLHF; CDR3 DNA: TGTGCCAGCAGCGACAGGGATAATTCACCCCTCCACTTT
D gene: .; J gene: TRBJ2-2; clone size: .; V gene: TRBV7-8; CDR3 protein: CASRKRVPGELFF; CDR3 DNA: TGTGCCAGCAGAAAAAGGGTGCCCGGGGAGCTGTTTTTT
D gene: .; J gene: TRBJ1-2; clone size: few; V gene: TRBV19; CDR3 protein: CASARGGYEGYTF; CDR3 DNA: TGTGCCAGTGCACGGGGTGGGTATGAAGGCTACACCTTC
D gene: .; J gene: TRBJ2-2; clone size: .; V gene: TRBV11-3; CDR3 protein: CASSKGLLSGTGELFF; CDR3 DNA: TGTGCCAGCAGCAAGGGACTCCTCAGTGGGACCGGGGAGCTGTTTTTT
D gene: .; J gene: TRBJ2-6; clone size: .; V gene: TRBV4-1; CDR3 protein: CASSVGGEITGANVLTF; CDR3 DNA: TGCGCCAGCAGCGTCGGAGGGGAGATAACTGGGGCCAACGTCCTGACTTTC
D gene: .; J gene: TRBJ1-6; clone size: few; V gene: TRBV10-2; CDR3 protein: CASRSPRGNNSPLHF; CDR3 DNA: TGCGCCAGCCGATCGCCTCGGGGGAATAATTCACCCCTCCACTTT
D gene: TRBD1; J gene: TRBJ1-5; clone size: .; V gene: TRBV6-8; CDR3 protein: CASSYEQGGQPQHF; CDR3 DNA: TGTGCCAGCAGTTACGAACAGGGGGGTCAGCCCCAGCATTTT
D gene: TRBD2; J gene: TRBJ2-7; clone size: .; V gene: TRBV11-3; CDR3 protein: CASSPGGTSFNEQYF; CDR3 DNA: TGTGCCAGCAGCCCGGGAGGGACTAGTTTCAACGAGCAGTACTTC
D gene: .; J gene: TRBJ1-2; clone size: .; V gene: TRBV6-8; CDR3 protein: CATVKGRGYGYTF; CDR3 DNA: TGTGCCACCGTAAAGGGAAGGGGATATGGCTACACCTTC
D gene: .; J gene: TRBJ2-1; clone size: few; V gene: TRBV14; CDR3 protein: CASSQDDSVQFF; CDR3 DNA: TGTGCCAGCAGCCAAGATGACTCCGTACAGTTCTTC
D gene: .; J gene: TRBJ1-1; clone size: .; V gene: TRBV12-5; CDR3 protein: CASGLGGLGAFF; CDR3 DNA: TGTGCTAGTGGTTTGGGGGGGCTGGGAGCTTTCTTT
D gene: .; J gene: TRBJ1-2; clone size: .; V gene: TRBV14; CDR3 protein: CASSQSRGYGYTF; CDR3 DNA: TGTGCCAGCAGCCAAAGCCGGGGGTATGGCTACACCTTC
D gene: .; J gene: TRBJ1-6; clone size: .; V gene: TRBV18; CDR3 protein: CASSSWADNSPLHF; CDR3 DNA: TGTGCCAGCTCGTCATGGGCAGACAATTCACCCCTCCACTTT
D gene: .; J gene: TRBJ1-1; clone size: .; V gene: TRBV29-1; CDR3 protein: CSGGGVNTEAFF; CDR3 DNA: TGCAGCGGTGGAGGGGTGAACACTGAAGCTTTCTTT
D gene: .; J gene: TRBJ1-2; clone size: few; V gene: TRBV19; CDR3 protein: CASADKALGRVVYGYTF; CDR3 DNA: TGTGCCAGTGCCGATAAGGCCCTGGGCAGGGTTGTCTATGGCTACACCTTC
D gene: .; J gene: TRBJ2-7; clone size: .; V gene: TRBV9; CDR3 protein: CASSDPFYEQYF; CDR3 DNA: TGTGCCAGCAGCGACCCGTTCTACGAGCAGTACTTC